This TCR beta chain appears in the sequencing data of a study of cytomegalovirus exposure and HLA in healthy donors. Overall study results and limits: The authors later found most CMV-associated TCR beta chains appeared HLA-restricted.

In the case of this clone: Its cognate antigen is unknown.

With 60 Vbeta and 13 Jbeta primers, the PCR was carried out. Using immunoSEQ multiplex PCR, the repertoire was profiled, and TCRdb retains in-frame clones only, with some absent. The table lists under 200,000 clones, more than 60% of them singletons. The CDR3 has 17 amino acids. The germline gives CDR1 SEHNR, CDR2 FQNEAQ (reference sequence). V shed 1 base and J 2 bases; nucleotides not matched to a gene: 7. The clonotype was recovered from a male donor in good health and CMV-seronegative. The sample comprised PBMCs. This chain joins TRBV7-9 and TRBJ1-1, with 10 nucleotides matching TRBD1. This CDR3 is CASSLEVGTGVNTEAFF. DNA for the CDR3: TGTGCCAGCAGCTTAGAGGTCGGGACAGGGGTTAACACTGAAGCTTTCTTT.